These T cell receptor beta chains were read from a single sample in a study of shared T cell receptors in the human thymus. Sequencing used immunoSEQ multiplex PCR; TCRdb keeps in-frame clones, though not all of them. The sample shows 500,000 to 750,000 clones, roughly 90% of them seen only once. The same sample was also studied in work on human thymus T cells.

The sequencing sample was made of thymocytes. The origin of the receptors is a boy under two years old with a congenital heart defect. Each CDR3 is given with its conserved first and last residue. The D gene is left open where the match is weak.

d_gene: .; v_gene: TRBV21-1; CDR3aa: CASSQRVEQERHGYTF
d_gene: .; v_gene: TRBV30; CDR3aa: CAWLKGGRTYEQYF
d_gene: TRBD2; v_gene: TRBV30; CDR3aa: CAWRWREGPTGTQYF
d_gene: .; v_gene: TRBV19; CDR3aa: CASSIQGSGANVLTF
d_gene: .; v_gene: TRBV27; CDR3aa: CASSPRPAEHIQYF
d_gene: TRBD2; v_gene: TRBV11-3; CDR3aa: CASSLGAGAVDEQFF
d_gene: .; v_gene: TRBV10-3; CDR3aa: CAISELERRVLSYEQYF
d_gene: TRBD2; v_gene: TRBV14; CDR3aa: CASSPDREVAGVNTYEQYF
d_gene: TRBD1; v_gene: TRBV11-3; CDR3aa: CASSLGRGQCLGNEQFF
d_gene: TRBD2; v_gene: TRBV19; CDR3aa: CASSIHLAGGNEQFF